This T cell receptor beta chain emerged from a study of blood T cell repertoires in COVID-19. Germline CDR1 is SNHLY and CDR2 is FYNNEI. The CDR3 extends over 15 amino acids. V lost 5 bases, J lost 3 bases, and 3 bases stayed unmatched. The repertoire was sequenced with immunoSEQ multiplex PCR; TCRdb's copy has only in-frame clones and lacks some. Here the sample spans some 250,000 clones, 70% to 90% being singletons. Input material: PBMCs or T cells enriched from blood (not recorded which). This clonotype was sampled from a woman aged 50 to 60 who had recovered from COVID-19. The chain carries TRBV2 and TRBJ2-2; TRBD1 agrees at 10 bases. The CDR3 region has the DNA TGTGCCAGCAGTAGGGACAGGGGCGACACCGGGGAGCTGTTTTTT. Translated, it gives CASSRDRGDTGELFF.